This T cell receptor (beta chain) was recovered during a study of cytomegalovirus exposure and HLA in healthy donors. The study ran its PCR with 60 Vbeta and 13 Jbeta primers. Profiling relied on immunoSEQ multiplex PCR, and the TCRdb table lists in-frame clones only, not all of them. The sample holds roughly 100,000 clones, 63% seen once. Healthy donors of bone marrow made up the group. Study findings and constraints: Accurate prediction of HLA-A and HLA-B alleles (for most subjects) was reportedly achieved from TCR beta sequences. Certain sequence variants were highly shared and formed a cluster, and this cluster was likely a sequencing artifact.

This clone has only one observation. Antigen unknown. CDR3 length: 14 amino acids. The germline V gene encodes CDR1 SEHNR and CDR2 FQNEAQ (reference sequence). V lost 3 bases and J 0 bases, leaving 5 bases between the germline ends. Sequenced sample: PBMCs. The chain links TRBV7-9 to TRBJ2-2; no clear D. The receptor comes from a human donor in good health. In DNA form, the CDR3 reads TGTGCCAGCAGCTTCCCTACGAACACCGGGGAGCTGTTTTTT. It translates to CASSFPTNTGELFF. Combining the CDR3 with reference TRBV7-9 and TRBJ2-2 gives the whole variable domain DTGVSQNPRHKITKRGQNVTFRCDPISEHNRLYWYRQTLGQGPEFLTYFQNEAQLEKSRLLSDRFSAERPKGSFSTLEIQRTEQGDSAMYLCASSFPTNTGELFFGEGSRLTVL.